This T cell receptor beta chain was identified during a study of blood T cell repertoires in COVID-19. Overall study context: Samples taken during acute and convalescent COVID-19 were collected in the United States, Italy and Spain. Sources were T cells, B-cell-depleted T cells, or PBMCs; the material itself was cDNA or gDNA.

V was clipped by 3 bases and J by 6 bases, with 11 bases between them. The length of the CDR3 is 13 residues. Original processing notes: Amplification with reference gene primers provided the estimates of nucleated cell counts. Generated by immunoSEQ multiplex PCR, the TCRdb table keeps only in-frame clones and is missing some. The V and J calls and clone size come from that table; D and trimming were worked out from the DNA. The table shows roughly 250,000 clones, with roughly 86% occurring only once. Source material: peripheral blood. The source is a man in his forties who had recovered from COVID-19. The chain has TRBV12-3 or TRBV12-4 and TRBJ1-2; D uncertain. CDR3 nucleotides: TGTGCCAGCAGTTTTGCTAAAGAAAATGGCTACACCTTC. This encodes CASSFAKENGYTF.